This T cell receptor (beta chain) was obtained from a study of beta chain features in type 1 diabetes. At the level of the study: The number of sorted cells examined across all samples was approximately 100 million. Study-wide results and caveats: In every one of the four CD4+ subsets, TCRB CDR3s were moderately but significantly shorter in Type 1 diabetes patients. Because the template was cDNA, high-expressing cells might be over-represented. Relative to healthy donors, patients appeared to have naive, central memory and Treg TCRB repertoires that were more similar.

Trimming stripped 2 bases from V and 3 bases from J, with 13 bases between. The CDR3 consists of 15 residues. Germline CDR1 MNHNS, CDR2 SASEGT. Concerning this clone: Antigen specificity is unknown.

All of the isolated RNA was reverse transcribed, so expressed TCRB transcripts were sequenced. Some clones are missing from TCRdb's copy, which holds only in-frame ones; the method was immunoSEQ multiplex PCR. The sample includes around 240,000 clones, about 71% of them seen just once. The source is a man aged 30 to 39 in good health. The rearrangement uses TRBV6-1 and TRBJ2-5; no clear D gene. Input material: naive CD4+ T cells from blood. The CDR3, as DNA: TGTGCCAGCAGTGAATCAGGTCTAGGAAAAGAGACCCAGTACTTC. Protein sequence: CASSESGLGKETQYF.